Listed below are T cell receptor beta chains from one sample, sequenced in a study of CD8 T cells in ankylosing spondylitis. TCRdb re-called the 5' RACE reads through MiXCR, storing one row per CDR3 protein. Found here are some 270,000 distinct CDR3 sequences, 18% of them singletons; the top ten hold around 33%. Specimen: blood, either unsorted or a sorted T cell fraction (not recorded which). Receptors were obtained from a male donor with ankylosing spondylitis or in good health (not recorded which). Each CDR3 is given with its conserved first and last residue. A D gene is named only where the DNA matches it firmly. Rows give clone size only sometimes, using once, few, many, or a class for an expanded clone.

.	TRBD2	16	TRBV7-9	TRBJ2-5	CASSTNSGGYQETQYF	TGTGCCAGCAGCACTAATAGCGGGGGTTACCAAGAGACCCAGTACTTC
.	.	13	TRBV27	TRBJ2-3	CASSLGLGDTQYF	TGTGCCAGCAGTTTGGGTCTTGGAGATACGCAGTATTTT
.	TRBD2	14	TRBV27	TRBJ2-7	CASSSLAGVDEQYF	TGTGCCAGCAGTTCACTAGCGGGAGTGGACGAGCAGTACTTC
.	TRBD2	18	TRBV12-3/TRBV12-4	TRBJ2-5	CASSHYPKRENRAETQYF	TGTGCCAGCAGTCATTACCCGAAGCGGGAGAATAGGGCGGAGACCCAGTACTTC
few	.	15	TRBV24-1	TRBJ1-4	CATSDTDGSGEKLFF	TGTGCCACCAGTGATACCGACGGTTCGGGAGAAAAACTGTTTTTT
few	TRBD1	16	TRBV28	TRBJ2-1	CASSFIVQGAHDEQFF	TGTGCCAGCAGTTTTATCGTCCAGGGGGCGCATGATGAGCAGTTCTTC
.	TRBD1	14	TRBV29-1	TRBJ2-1	CSVDPGQVNNEQFF	TGCAGCGTTGACCCGGGACAGGTCAACAATGAGCAGTTCTTC
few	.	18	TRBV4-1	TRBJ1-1	CASSQESPQGLGNTEAFF	TGCGCCAGCAGCCAAGAGTCACCACAGGGCCTAGGGAACACTGAAGCTTTCTTT
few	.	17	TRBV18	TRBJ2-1	CASSPGGRGGSGNEQFF	TGTGCCAGCTCACCTGGGGGCAGGGGAGGTTCAGGCAATGAGCAGTTCTTC
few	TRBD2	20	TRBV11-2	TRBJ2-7	CASSQDRDGTSGKSTYEQYF	TGTGCCAGCAGCCAGGACAGGGACGGGACTAGCGGTAAAAGTACCTACGAGCAGTACTTC
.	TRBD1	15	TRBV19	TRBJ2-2	CASTPDRGGTGELFF	TGTGCCAGTACCCCGGACAGGGGCGGGACCGGGGAGCTGTTTTTT
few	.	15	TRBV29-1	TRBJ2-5	CSVEDGFVEQETQYF	TGCAGCGTTGAAGATGGGTTCGTAGAACAAGAGACCCAGTACTTC
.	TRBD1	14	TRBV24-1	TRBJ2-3	CATKDRGRPDTQYF	TGTGCCACAAAGGACAGGGGGCGCCCAGATACGCAGTATTTT
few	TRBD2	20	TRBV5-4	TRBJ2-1	CASSSGVGLAGSYLHNEQFF	TGTGCCAGCAGCTCCGGGGTCGGACTAGCGGGTTCATATCTGCACAATGAGCAGTTCTTC
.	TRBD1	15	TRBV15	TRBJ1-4	CATSTGTEAPEKLFF	TGTGCCACCAGCACTGGGACAGAAGCTCCCGAAAAACTGTTTTTT
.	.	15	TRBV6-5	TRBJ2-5	CASSYSSMAGETQYF	TGTGCCAGCAGTTACTCGAGTATGGCCGGGGAGACCCAGTACTTC